This TCR beta chain emerged from a study of T cell responses to AZD1222 COVID-19 vaccine. Whole-study context: Pooling was applied to second doses at about 4 or about 12 weeks.

Whole-study results and caveats: CD4 TCRs associated with vaccination spanned spike, dominating at 160-218 and 743-854.

This CDR3 spans 13 amino acids. The germline V gene has CDR1 MGHRA and CDR2 YSYEKL. Trimming shortened V by 8 bases and J by 7 bases, and 17 bases separated the two germline ends. Here immunoSEQ multiplex PCR was the method, and the copy in TCRdb shows in-frame clones only, minus some. The sample has about 260,000 clones; 85% to 95% are singletons. About this clone itself: Its antigen is unknown.

The chain employs TRBV4-1 and TRBJ2-5; D is possibly TRBD1 (6 bases). The TCR sequence derives from an adult in good health. The material sequenced was peripheral blood, taken on day 0 of AZD1222 vaccination. The CDR3 sequence: CASAWGLSGTQYF. CDR3 DNA sequence: TGCGCCAGCGCATGGGGGCTAAGTGGGACCCAGTACTTC.